This TCR beta chain originates from a study of cytomegalovirus exposure and HLA in healthy donors. Findings and caveats of the study: Later, an analysis found that common viral pathogens appeared to be linked with several of the most significant clusters. For most subjects, TCR beta sequences were reported to predict HLA-A and HLA-B alleles with accuracy. Associated with cytomegalovirus, according to the listing, were 150 to 200 TCR beta chains.

In regard to this clone: Antigen unknown.

Both 60 Vbeta primers and 13 Jbeta primers went into the PCR. Measured with immunoSEQ multiplex PCR; TCRdb has only the in-frame clones, and not every one. The clone table shows 100,000 to 150,000 clones, with the ten largest holding approximately 1.5%. The germline V gene has CDR1 LNHDA and CDR2 SQIVND (reference sequence). The V end lost 7 bases, the J end lost 4 bases, and 11 bases lay between the germline ends. The CDR3 is 13 residues long. Material: PBMCs. The chain recombines TRBV19 with TRBJ1-5; the D is unclear. The TCR sequence derives from a woman between 35 and 50 years old in good health and CMV-seronegative. CDR3 amino acids: CASTPYSNQPQHF. Written as DNA, the CDR3 is TGTGCCAGTACCCCATACTCAAATCAGCCCCAGCATTTT. Together with reference TRBV19 and TRBJ1-5, the CDR3 gives the full variable domain: DGGITQSPKYLFRKEGQNVTLSCEQNLNHDAMYWYRQDPGQGLRLIYYSQIVNDFQKGDIAEGYSVSREKKESFPLTVTSAQKNPTAFYLCASTPYSNQPQHFGDGTRLSIL.